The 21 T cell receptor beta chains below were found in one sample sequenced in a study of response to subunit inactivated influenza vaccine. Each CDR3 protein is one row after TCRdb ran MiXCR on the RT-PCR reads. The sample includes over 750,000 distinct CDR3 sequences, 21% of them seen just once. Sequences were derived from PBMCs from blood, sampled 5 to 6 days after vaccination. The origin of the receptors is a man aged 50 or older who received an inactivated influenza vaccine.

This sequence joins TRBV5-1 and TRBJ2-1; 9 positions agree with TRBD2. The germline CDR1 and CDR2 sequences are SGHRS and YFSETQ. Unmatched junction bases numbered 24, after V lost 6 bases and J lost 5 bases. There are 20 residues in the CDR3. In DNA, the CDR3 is TGCGCCAGCACCCCCCCCTCGGGCCTAGCGGGACACAATATACACAATGAGCAGTTCTTC. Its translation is CASTPPSGLAGHNIHNEQFF.

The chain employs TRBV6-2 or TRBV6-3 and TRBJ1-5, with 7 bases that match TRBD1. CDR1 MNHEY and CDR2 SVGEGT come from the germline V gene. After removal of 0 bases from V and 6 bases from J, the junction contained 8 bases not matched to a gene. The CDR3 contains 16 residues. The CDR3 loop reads CASSYSGRGLSQPQHF. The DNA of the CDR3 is TGTGCCAGCAGTTACTCTGGTAGGGGGCTATCTCAGCCCCAGCATTTT.

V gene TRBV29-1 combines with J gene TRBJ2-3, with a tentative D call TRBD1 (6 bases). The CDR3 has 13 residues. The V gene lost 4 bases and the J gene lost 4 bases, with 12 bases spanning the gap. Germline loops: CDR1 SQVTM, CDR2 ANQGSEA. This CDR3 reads CSVGAGVADTQYF. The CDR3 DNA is TGCAGCGTTGGAGCAGGGGTGGCAGATACGCAGTATTTT.

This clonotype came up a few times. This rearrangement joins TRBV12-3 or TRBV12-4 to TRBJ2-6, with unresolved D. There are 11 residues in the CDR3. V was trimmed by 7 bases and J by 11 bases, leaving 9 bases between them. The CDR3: CASTPAYVLTF. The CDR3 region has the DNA TGTGCCAGCACCCCCGCCTACGTCCTGACTTTC.

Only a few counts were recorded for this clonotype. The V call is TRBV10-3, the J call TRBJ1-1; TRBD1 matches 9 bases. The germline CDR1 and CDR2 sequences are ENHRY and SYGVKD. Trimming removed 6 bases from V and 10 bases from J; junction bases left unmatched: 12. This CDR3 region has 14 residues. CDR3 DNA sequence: TGTGCCATCAGCGGGACAGGGAGGCGGGGGGGAGCTTTCTTT. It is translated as CAISGTGRRGGAFF.

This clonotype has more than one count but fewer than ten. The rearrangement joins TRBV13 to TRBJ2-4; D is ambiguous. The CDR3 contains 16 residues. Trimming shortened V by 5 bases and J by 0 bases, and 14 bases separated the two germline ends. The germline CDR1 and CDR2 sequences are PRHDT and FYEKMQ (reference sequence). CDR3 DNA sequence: TGTGCCAGCAGCCCGTCTAGAACTTTAGCCAAAAACATTCAGTACTTC. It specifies CASSPSRTLAKNIQYF.

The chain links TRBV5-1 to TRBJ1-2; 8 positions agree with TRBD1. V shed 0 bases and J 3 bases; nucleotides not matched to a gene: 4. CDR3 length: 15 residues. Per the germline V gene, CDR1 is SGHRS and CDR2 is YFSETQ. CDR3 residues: CASSLVQGEHYGYTF. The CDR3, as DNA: TGCGCCAGCAGCTTGGTACAGGGGGAGCACTATGGCTACACCTTC.

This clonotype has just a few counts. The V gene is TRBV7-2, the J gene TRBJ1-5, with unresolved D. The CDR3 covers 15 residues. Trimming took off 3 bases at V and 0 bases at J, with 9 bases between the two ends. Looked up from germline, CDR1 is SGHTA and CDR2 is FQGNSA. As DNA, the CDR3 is TGTGCCAGCAGCTTCTGGGGTAGTAGCAATCAGCCCCAGCATTTT. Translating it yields CASSFWGSSNQPQHF.

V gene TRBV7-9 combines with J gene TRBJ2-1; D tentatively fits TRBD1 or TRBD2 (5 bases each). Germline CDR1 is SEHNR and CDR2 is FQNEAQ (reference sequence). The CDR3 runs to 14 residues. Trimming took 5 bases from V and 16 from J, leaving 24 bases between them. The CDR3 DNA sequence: TGTGCCAGCAGCGCGCCACCGACCGGGACGAGGACCTTCTTC. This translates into CASSAPPTGTRTFF.

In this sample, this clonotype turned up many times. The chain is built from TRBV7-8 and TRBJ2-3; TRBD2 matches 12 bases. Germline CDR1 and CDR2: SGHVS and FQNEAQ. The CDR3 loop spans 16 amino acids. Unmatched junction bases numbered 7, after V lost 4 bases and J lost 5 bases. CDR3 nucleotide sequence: TGTGCCAGCAGCTCTAGACTAGCGGGAGCGGTAGATACGCAGTATTTT. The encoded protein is CASSSRLAGAVDTQYF.

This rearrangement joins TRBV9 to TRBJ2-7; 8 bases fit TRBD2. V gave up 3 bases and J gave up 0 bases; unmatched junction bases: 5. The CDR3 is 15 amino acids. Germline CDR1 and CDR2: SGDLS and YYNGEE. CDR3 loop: CASSESSGLSYEQYF. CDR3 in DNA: TGTGCCAGCAGCGAGTCTAGCGGGCTCTCCTACGAGCAGTACTTC.

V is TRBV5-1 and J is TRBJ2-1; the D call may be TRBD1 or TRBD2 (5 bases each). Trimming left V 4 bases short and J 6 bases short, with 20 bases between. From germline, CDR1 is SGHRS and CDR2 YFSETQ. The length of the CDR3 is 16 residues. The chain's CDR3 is CASSLGTGRRRNEQFF. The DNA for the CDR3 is TGCGCCAGCAGCCTCGGGACGGGGCGCCGCCGCAATGAGCAGTTCTTC.

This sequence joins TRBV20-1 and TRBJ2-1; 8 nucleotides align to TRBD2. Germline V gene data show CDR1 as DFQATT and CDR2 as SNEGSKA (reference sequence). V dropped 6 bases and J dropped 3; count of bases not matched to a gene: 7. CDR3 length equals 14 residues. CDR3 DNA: TGCAGTGCCAGGCCCCTAGCGGGCTACAATGAGCAGTTCTTC. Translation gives CSARPLAGYNEQFF.

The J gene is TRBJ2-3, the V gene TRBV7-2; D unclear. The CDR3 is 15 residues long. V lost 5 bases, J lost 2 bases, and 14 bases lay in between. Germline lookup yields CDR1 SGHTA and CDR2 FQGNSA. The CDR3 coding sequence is TGTGCCAGCAGCGGGCCCGACGGATACACAGATACGCAGTATTTT. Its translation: CASSGPDGYTDTQYF.

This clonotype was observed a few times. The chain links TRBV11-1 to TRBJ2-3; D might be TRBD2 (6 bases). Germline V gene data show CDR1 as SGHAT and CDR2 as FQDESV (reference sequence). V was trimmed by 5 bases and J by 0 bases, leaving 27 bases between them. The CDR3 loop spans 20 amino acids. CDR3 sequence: CASSRREPRTRFTSTDTQYF. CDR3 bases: TGTGCCAGCAGCCGCCGGGAGCCAAGAACCCGTTTTACTAGCACAGATACGCAGTATTTT.

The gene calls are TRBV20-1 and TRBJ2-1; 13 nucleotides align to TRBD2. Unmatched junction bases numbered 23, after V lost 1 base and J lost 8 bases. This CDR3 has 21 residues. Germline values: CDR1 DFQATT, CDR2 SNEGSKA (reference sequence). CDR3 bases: TGCAGTGCTAGAGTCTCGTTTACTCCGGGACTAGCGGGAACAAACTGGGATGAGCAGTTCTTC. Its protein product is CSARVSFTPGLAGTNWDEQFF.

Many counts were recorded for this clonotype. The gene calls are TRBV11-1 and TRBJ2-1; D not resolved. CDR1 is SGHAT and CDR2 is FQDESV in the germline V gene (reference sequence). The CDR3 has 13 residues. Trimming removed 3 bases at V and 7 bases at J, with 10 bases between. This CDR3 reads CASSFLQANEQFF. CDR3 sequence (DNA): TGTGCCAGCAGCTTTCTTCAGGCGAATGAGCAGTTCTTC.

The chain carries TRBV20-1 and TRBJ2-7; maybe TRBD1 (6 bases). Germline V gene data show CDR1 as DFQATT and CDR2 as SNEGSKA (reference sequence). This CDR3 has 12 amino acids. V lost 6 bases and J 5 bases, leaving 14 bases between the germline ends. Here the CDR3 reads CSATRGFDEQYF. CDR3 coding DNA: TGCAGTGCCACCAGGGGCTTCGACGAGCAGTACTTC.

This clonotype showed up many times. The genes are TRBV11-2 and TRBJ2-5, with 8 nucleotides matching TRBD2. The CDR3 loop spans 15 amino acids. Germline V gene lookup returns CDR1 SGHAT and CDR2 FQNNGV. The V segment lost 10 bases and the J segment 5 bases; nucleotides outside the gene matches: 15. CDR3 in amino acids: CATNTRGLDAETQYF. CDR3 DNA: TGTGCCACCAACACGAGGGGACTAGATGCGGAGACCCAGTACTTC.

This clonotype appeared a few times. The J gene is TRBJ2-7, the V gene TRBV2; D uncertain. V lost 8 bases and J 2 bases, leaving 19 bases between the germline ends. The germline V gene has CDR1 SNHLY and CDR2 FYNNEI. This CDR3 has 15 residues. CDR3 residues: CASLVLGGYAYEQYF. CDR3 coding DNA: TGTGCCAGCCTCGTTTTGGGCGGTTATGCCTACGAGCAGTACTTC.

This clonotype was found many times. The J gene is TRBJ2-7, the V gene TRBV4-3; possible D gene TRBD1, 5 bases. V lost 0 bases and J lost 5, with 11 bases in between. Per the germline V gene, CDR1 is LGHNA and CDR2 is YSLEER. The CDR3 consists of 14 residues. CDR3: CASSQDYRSDEQYF. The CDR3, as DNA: TGCGCCAGCAGCCAAGATTACAGGAGTGACGAGCAGTACTTC.